Each of the 13 T cell receptor beta chains below was sequenced from the same sample in a study of blood T cell repertoires in COVID-19. The data were produced by immunoSEQ multiplex PCR, yet TCRdb's version contains in-frame clones alone and is incomplete. Of under 300,000 clones in the sample, about 80% are singletons; the top ten hold roughly 1.9%. The source material was peripheral blood. The source of these receptors is a man aged 25-45 years who had recovered from COVID-19.

The J gene is TRBJ2-3, the V gene TRBV29-1, with 10 bases lining up with TRBD2. Germline V gene sequence: CDR1 SQVTM, CDR2 ANQGSEA. With V trimmed by 6 bases and J by 3 bases, 9 bases remained unmatched. The CDR3 runs to 15 residues. CDR3 loop: CSVLALAGITDTQYF. The CDR3, as DNA: TGCAGCGTCCTGGCACTAGCGGGGATAACAGATACGCAGTATTTT.

V is TRBV7-6 and J is TRBJ1-1; TRBD1 matches at 10 bases. The CDR3 is 16 residues long. After removal of 1 base from V and 7 bases from J, the junction contained 9 bases not matched to a gene. Germline lookup yields CDR1 SGHVS and CDR2 FNYEAQ. CDR3: CASSLGADRGYGEAFF. The CDR3 DNA reads TGTGCCAGCAGCTTAGGGGCGGACAGGGGGTACGGTGAAGCTTTCTTT.

The V gene is TRBV7-9, the J gene TRBJ2-3; D may be TRBD2 (5 bases). There are 12 residues in the CDR3. Trimming pared 1 base from V and 6 bases from J, leaving 5 bases between. Germline V gene lookup returns CDR1 SEHNR and CDR2 FQNEAQ (reference sequence). The CDR3 nucleotides are TGTGCCAGCAGCTTAGTAGCGGATACGCAGTATTTT. It specifies CASSLVADTQYF.

This clone was observed a few times. The CDR3 region is CASSLDTGTGLLEAFF. Written as DNA, the CDR3 is TGTGCCAGCAGCTTGGATACCGGGACAGGGCTTCTTGAAGCTTTCTTT. The chain carries TRBV5-4 and TRBJ1-1; the match to TRBD1 covers 9 bases. This CDR3 is 16 amino acids long. Per germline, CDR1 SGHNT and CDR2 YYREEE (reference sequence). V shed 0 bases, J shed 7 bases, and the junction held 10 bases outside the gene matches.

In this sample, this clone turned up once. V is TRBV14 and J is TRBJ1-4; 8 bases are a match to TRBD1. Germline V gene sequence: CDR1 SGHDN, CDR2 FVKESK. The CDR3 spans 19 residues. The ends lost 4 bases at V and 2 bases at J; junction bases unmatched: 15. The CDR3 sequence is CASSRVFGTGPSTNEKLFF. The CDR3 DNA follows: TGTGCCAGCAGCCGAGTATTCGGGACAGGCCCTTCGACTAATGAAAAACTGTTTTTT.

This clone has only a few counts. The chain has TRBV2 and TRBJ2-3, with D tentatively TRBD1 (6 bases). The germline V and J ends were trimmed by 5 bases and 7 bases, with 10 bases remaining between them. Germline values: CDR1 SNHLY, CDR2 FYNNEI. The CDR3 loop spans 12 amino acids. CDR3 nucleotide sequence: TGTGCCAGCAGTACAGGGCCGTATACGCAGTATTTT. Its protein product is CASSTGPYTQYF.

The rearrangement joins TRBV5-4 to TRBJ2-1; D is unresolved. Germline V gene lookup returns CDR1 SGHNT and CDR2 YYREEE (reference sequence). The CDR3 is made up of 14 amino acids. V was shortened by 6 bases and J by 2 bases, with 12 bases between the two germline ends. The CDR3: CASTDTSTYNEQFF. The DNA for the CDR3 is TGTGCCAGCACCGACACCTCAACCTACAATGAGCAGTTCTTC.

The chain couples TRBV11-2 to TRBJ2-5, with 7 nucleotides matching TRBD1. Germline values: CDR1 SGHAT, CDR2 FQNNGV. The ends lost 5 bases at V and 5 bases at J; junction bases unmatched: 5. The CDR3 spans 13 residues. In nucleotides, the CDR3 is TGTGCCAGCAGCCCCGACAGGGCCGAGACCCAGTACTTC. It yields the protein CASSPDRAETQYF.

This clone was picked up many times. The chain links TRBV11-2 to TRBJ2-7, with a tentative D call TRBD2 (6 bases). CDR3 length: 13 amino acids. Per the germline V gene, CDR1 is SGHAT and CDR2 is FQNNGV. Trimming removed 3 bases from V and 5 bases from J, with 11 bases in between. CDR3 bases: TGTGCCAGCAGCTTCCTCTGGGGGGACGAGCAGTACTTC. Translating it yields CASSFLWGDEQYF.

Worth noting for this clone: Different DNA sequences within this sample yield the same CDR3. CDR3 nucleotides: TGCGCCAGCAGCTCGGGACAGACTAGCACAGATACGCAGTATTTT. It translates to CASSSGQTSTDTQYF. This chain joins TRBV5-1 and TRBJ2-3; 7 positions agree with TRBD1. The CDR3 runs 15 residues. Germline V lookup: CDR1 SGHRS, CDR2 YFSETQ. Trimming removed 3 bases from V and 0 bases from J; junction bases left unmatched: 4.

The V and J genes are TRBV10-2 and TRBJ1-5; no definite D call. V lost 1 base, J lost 4 bases, and 8 bases lay in between. CDR1 WSHSY and CDR2 SAAADI come from the germline V gene. CDR3 size: 14 residues. CDR3 residues: CASSEFSDNQPQHF. The CDR3 DNA reads TGCGCCAGCAGTGAGTTTAGTGATAATCAGCCCCAGCATTTT.

This chain uses TRBV20-1 with TRBJ2-1; D is perhaps TRBD2 (5 bases). Between the trimmed V and J ends, which lost 3 bases and 7 bases, there was a span of 13 bases. The CDR3 loop spans 13 amino acids. Germline lookup yields CDR1 DFQATT and CDR2 SNEGSKA (reference sequence). The CDR3 nucleotides read TGCAGTGCTAGTGAGGGCTCGGAAAATGAGCAGTTCTTC. Amino acid sequence: CSASEGSENEQFF.

This rearrangement joins TRBV14 to TRBJ2-2; 16 nucleotides align to TRBD2. The CDR3 is made up of 20 amino acids. Per the germline V gene, CDR1 is SGHDN and CDR2 is FVKESK. The J segment lost 0 bases and the V segment lost 6 bases, leaving 10 bases of the junction unmatched. The CDR3 DNA is TGTGCCAGCAGAGAATCGGGACTAGCGGGGGGGAGTACGAACACCGGGGAGCTGTTTTTT. Amino acid sequence: CASRESGLAGGSTNTGELFF.